This T cell receptor beta chain was identified during a study of CD8+ T cells in alopecia areata. Study-level results: Persistence during tofacitinib was seen for many expanded lesional clones in scalp and blood.

V shed 5 bases and J shed 1 base, with 15 bases lying between them. The CDR3 has 15 amino acids. The germline gives CDR1 PRHDT, CDR2 FYEKMQ (reference sequence). Details on this clone: Its antigen is unidentified.

Following RNA extraction, reverse transcription yielded cDNA that acted as the sequencing template. Some clones are missing from TCRdb's copy, which holds only in-frame ones; the method was immunoSEQ multiplex PCR. The sample includes more than 140,000 clones, about 88% of them seen just once. Treatment described: oral pan-JAK inhibitor, 5-10 mg twice daily. The sequence was obtained from a human donor with alopecia areata. The specimen was CD8+ T cells sorted from blood, collected at week 4, from a patient treated with tofacitinib. The V and J genes are TRBV13 and TRBJ2-7; tentatively, D is TRBD2 (8 bases). Here the CDR3 DNA reads TGTGCCAGCAGCCCAGGGGGACTAGAGTCCTACGAGCAGTACTTC. As protein: CASSPGGLESYEQYF.